The clone carrying this T cell receptor (beta chain) was counted at least ten times. MiXCR, applied by TCRdb to the 5' RACE reads, yields one record per CDR3 protein. In the table there are 95,000 to 100,000 distinct CDR3 sequences, around 13% of which are singletons. These data originate in a study of early T cells in non-severe SARS-CoV-2 infection. Germline CDR1 reads WNHNN; CDR2 reads SYGVQD (reference sequence). The CDR3 is 13 amino acids. Trimming took off 5 bases at V and 1 base at J, with 3 bases between the two ends. The chain couples TRBV10-1 to TRBJ2-6; no clear D gene. The sequencing sample was made of whole blood. The sequence derives from an adult who was a healthcare worker with PCR-confirmed SARS-CoV-2 infection or an uninfected control (not recorded which). This chain's CDR3 is CASSFSGANVLTF. In DNA, the CDR3 is TGCGCCAGCAGTTTTTCTGGGGCCAACGTCCTGACTTTC.